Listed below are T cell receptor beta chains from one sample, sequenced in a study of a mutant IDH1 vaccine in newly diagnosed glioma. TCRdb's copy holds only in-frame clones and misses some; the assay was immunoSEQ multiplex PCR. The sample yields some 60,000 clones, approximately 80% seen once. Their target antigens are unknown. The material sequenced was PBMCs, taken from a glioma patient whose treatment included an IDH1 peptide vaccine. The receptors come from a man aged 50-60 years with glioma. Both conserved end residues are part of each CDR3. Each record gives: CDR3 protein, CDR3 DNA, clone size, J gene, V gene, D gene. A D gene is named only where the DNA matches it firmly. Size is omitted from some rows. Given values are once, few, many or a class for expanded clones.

CDR3aa: CASSRDRGNTEAFF
CDR3nt: TGTGCCAGCAGCCGGGACAGGGGGAACACTGAAGCTTTCTTT
abundance: .
j_gene: TRBJ1-1
v_gene: TRBV27
d_gene: TRBD1

CDR3aa: CASSVHRTEAFF
CDR3nt: TGTGCCAGCAGTGTACACAGGACTGAAGCTTTCTTT
abundance: once
j_gene: TRBJ1-1
v_gene: TRBV2
d_gene: .

CDR3aa: CSVVGSGSTYNEQFF
CDR3nt: TGCAGCGTGGTGGGTTCTGGGAGCACCTACAATGAGCAGTTCTTC
abundance: .
j_gene: TRBJ2-1
v_gene: TRBV29-1
d_gene: .

CDR3aa: CASSLTSGGARNEQFF
CDR3nt: TGCGCCAGCAGCCTAACCTCAGGGGGCGCTCGGAATGAGCAGTTCTTC
abundance: .
j_gene: TRBJ2-1
v_gene: TRBV4-1
d_gene: TRBD1

CDR3aa: CASTPRRSSYEQYF
CDR3nt: TGTGCCAGCACCCCGCGCCGGAGCTCCTACGAGCAGTACTTC
abundance: once
j_gene: TRBJ2-7
v_gene: TRBV2
d_gene: .

CDR3aa: CATSRETRHTGELFF
CDR3nt: TGTGCCACCAGCAGAGAGACAAGGCACACTGGGGAGCTGTTTTTT
abundance: few
j_gene: TRBJ2-2
v_gene: TRBV15
d_gene: .

CDR3aa: CASSLSGSVYGYTF
CDR3nt: TGTGCCAGCAGCTTATCGGGGTCTGTCTATGGCTACACCTTC
abundance: .
j_gene: TRBJ1-2
v_gene: TRBV13
d_gene: .

CDR3aa: CASSPDRVYQETQYF
CDR3nt: TGTGCCAGCAGCCCCGACAGGGTGTACCAAGAGACCCAGTACTTC
abundance: .
j_gene: TRBJ2-5
v_gene: TRBV6-6
d_gene: TRBD1

CDR3aa: CASSLGTGVSYNEQFF
CDR3nt: TGTGCCAGCAGCTTAGGGACAGGGGTTTCCTACAATGAGCAGTTCTTC
abundance: .
j_gene: TRBJ2-1
v_gene: TRBV7-2
d_gene: TRBD1

CDR3aa: CASSRQAVYGYTF
CDR3nt: TGTGCCAGCAGTCGACAGGCTGTTTACGGCTACACCTTC
abundance: .
j_gene: TRBJ1-2
v_gene: TRBV6-5
d_gene: .

CDR3aa: CASSKVGPPRPQETQYF
CDR3nt: TGTGCCAGCAGCAAAGTAGGCCCCCCCAGACCCCAAGAGACCCAGTACTTC
abundance: .
j_gene: TRBJ2-5
v_gene: TRBV21-1
d_gene: .

CDR3aa: CASSATRVGGRVATNEKLFF
CDR3nt: TGTGCCAGTAGTGCCACCCGGGTGGGGGGGCGCGTCGCAACTAATGAAAAACTGTTTTTT
abundance: .
j_gene: TRBJ1-4
v_gene: TRBV19
d_gene: .

CDR3aa: CASSVEPAGSTEAFF
CDR3nt: TGTGCCAGCAGCGTCGAACCTGCCGGGTCCACTGAAGCTTTCTTT
abundance: .
j_gene: TRBJ1-1
v_gene: TRBV9
d_gene: .

CDR3aa: CSATIGETQYF
CDR3nt: TGCAGTGCCACAATTGGGGAGACCCAGTACTTC
abundance: .
j_gene: TRBJ2-5
v_gene: TRBV20-1
d_gene: .

CDR3aa: CASRYEEQYF
CDR3nt: TGTGCCAGCCGTTATGAAGAGCAGTACTTC
abundance: .
j_gene: TRBJ2-7
v_gene: TRBV2
d_gene: .

CDR3aa: CASSLGRGGAETQYF
CDR3nt: TGCGCCAGCAGCTTGGGTCGTGGGGGGGCCGAGACCCAGTACTTC
abundance: once
j_gene: TRBJ2-5
v_gene: TRBV5-1
d_gene: .

CDR3aa: CASSVAAGETSPLHF
CDR3nt: TGTGCCAGCAGCGTAGCTGCCGGGGAGACCTCACCCCTCCACTTT
abundance: few
j_gene: TRBJ1-6
v_gene: TRBV9
d_gene: .

CDR3aa: CASSLDRVNDKLFF
CDR3nt: TGTGCCAGCAGCTTGGACAGGGTGAATGACAAACTGTTTTTT
abundance: .
j_gene: TRBJ1-4
v_gene: TRBV5-5
d_gene: .

CDR3aa: CASTASGLETDTQYF
CDR3nt: TGTGCCAGTACCGCTAGCGGGCTCGAGACAGATACGCAGTATTTT
abundance: few
j_gene: TRBJ2-3
v_gene: TRBV19
d_gene: TRBD2

CDR3aa: CASSLGTVPSYEQYF
CDR3nt: TGTGCCAGCAGCTTAGGGACGGTACCCTCCTACGAGCAGTACTTC
abundance: .
j_gene: TRBJ2-7
v_gene: TRBV7-2
d_gene: .

CDR3aa: CASSPGWKGGEQYF
CDR3nt: TGCGCCAGCAGCCCGGGGTGGAAGGGTGGCGAGCAGTACTTC
abundance: .
j_gene: TRBJ2-7
v_gene: TRBV4-1
d_gene: .

CDR3aa: CASSLSQGLLNYGYTF
CDR3nt: TGTGCCAGCAGCTTATCGCAGGGTCTACTTAACTATGGCTACACCTTC
abundance: few
j_gene: TRBJ1-2
v_gene: TRBV5-4
d_gene: .

CDR3aa: CASSQLAGNTGELFF
CDR3nt: TGCGCCAGCAGCCAACTAGCGGGCAACACCGGGGAGCTGTTTTTT
abundance: .
j_gene: TRBJ2-2
v_gene: TRBV5-1
d_gene: TRBD2

CDR3aa: CSVSGPYYEQYF
CDR3nt: TGCAGCGTGTCCGGGCCCTACTACGAGCAGTACTTC
abundance: .
j_gene: TRBJ2-7
v_gene: TRBV29-1
d_gene: .

CDR3aa: CASSFRDGSYEQYF
CDR3nt: TGTGCCAGCAGCTTCCGGGACGGTTCCTACGAGCAGTACTTC
abundance: .
j_gene: TRBJ2-7
v_gene: TRBV5-6
d_gene: .

CDR3aa: CASSIGTDQETQYF
CDR3nt: TGTGCCAGCAGTATCGGGACAGATCAAGAGACCCAGTACTTC
abundance: .
j_gene: TRBJ2-5
v_gene: TRBV28
d_gene: TRBD1

CDR3aa: CASSSNGGETQYF
CDR3nt: TGCGCCAGCAGCTCCAACGGTGGAGAGACCCAGTACTTC
abundance: .
j_gene: TRBJ2-5
v_gene: TRBV5-1
d_gene: .

CDR3aa: CASSAPGSGELFF
CDR3nt: TGTGCCAGCAGCGCCCCCGGCTCCGGGGAGCTGTTTTTT
abundance: .
j_gene: TRBJ2-2
v_gene: TRBV9
d_gene: .

CDR3aa: CASSLGQGTGNTEAFF
CDR3nt: TGTGCCAGCAGCTTAGGGCAGGGCACAGGAAACACTGAAGCTTTCTTT
abundance: .
j_gene: TRBJ1-1
v_gene: TRBV7-2
d_gene: .

CDR3aa: CASSLEAGFSGNTIYF
CDR3nt: TGTGCCAGCAGCTTAGAGGCAGGCTTCTCTGGAAACACCATATATTTT
abundance: .
j_gene: TRBJ1-3
v_gene: TRBV7-9
d_gene: .

CDR3aa: CASGLTGTGRNNYGYTF
CDR3nt: TGTGCTAGTGGTCTAACCGGGACAGGGAGGAACAACTATGGCTACACCTTC
abundance: .
j_gene: TRBJ1-2
v_gene: TRBV12-5
d_gene: TRBD1

CDR3aa: CASSLGSRNTEAFF
CDR3nt: TGCGCCAGCAGCTTGGGAAGTCGGAACACTGAAGCTTTCTTT
abundance: .
j_gene: TRBJ1-1
v_gene: TRBV5-1
d_gene: .

CDR3aa: CASSPPTGATLSDTQYF
CDR3nt: TGTGCCAGCAGCCCACCGACAGGGGCCACTCTGTCGGATACGCAGTATTTT
abundance: .
j_gene: TRBJ2-3
v_gene: TRBV14
d_gene: TRBD1

CDR3aa: CASSLGGKMQETQYF
CDR3nt: TGCGCCAGCAGCTTGGGCGGGAAAATGCAAGAGACCCAGTACTTC
abundance: .
j_gene: TRBJ2-5
v_gene: TRBV5-1
d_gene: .

CDR3aa: CASSLAPLPSTSGRAVETQYF
CDR3nt: TGTGCCAGCAGCTTAGCCCCGCTCCCTTCGACTAGCGGGAGGGCCGTGGAGACCCAGTACTTC
abundance: .
j_gene: TRBJ2-5
v_gene: TRBV7-8
d_gene: TRBD2

CDR3aa: CAWSYVENTEAFF
CDR3nt: TGTGCCTGGTCCTACGTCGAGAACACTGAAGCTTTCTTT
abundance: .
j_gene: TRBJ1-1
v_gene: TRBV30
d_gene: .

CDR3aa: CASSLRLSNQPQHF
CDR3nt: TGTGCCAGCAGCTTGAGGCTGAGCAATCAGCCCCAGCATTTT
abundance: .
j_gene: TRBJ1-5
v_gene: TRBV7-2
d_gene: .

CDR3aa: CASSQGVLLGQDGQPQHF
CDR3nt: TGCGCCAGCAGCCAGGGAGTACTACTCGGACAGGACGGTCAGCCCCAGCATTTT
abundance: .
j_gene: TRBJ1-5
v_gene: TRBV4-1
d_gene: TRBD1

CDR3aa: CASSPEAGSTDTQYF
CDR3nt: TGTGCCAGCAGCCCCGAGGCGGGAAGCACAGATACGCAGTATTTT
abundance: once
j_gene: TRBJ2-3
v_gene: TRBV4-2
d_gene: .

CDR3aa: CASSQEMGAGMPQHF
CDR3nt: TGCGCCAGCAGCCAAGAAATGGGGGCGGGGATGCCCCAGCATTTT
abundance: few
j_gene: TRBJ1-5
v_gene: TRBV4-1
d_gene: .

CDR3aa: CASSMEGLNHNEQFF
CDR3nt: TGTGCCAGCAGTATGGAGGGACTTAACCACAATGAGCAGTTCTTC
abundance: .
j_gene: TRBJ2-1
v_gene: TRBV5-5
d_gene: .

CDR3aa: CASSQVRGNAAGGSYEQYF
CDR3nt: TGCGCCAGCAGCCAAGTCCGGGGAAATGCGGCGGGAGGGTCCTACGAGCAGTACTTC
abundance: .
j_gene: TRBJ2-7
v_gene: TRBV4-1
d_gene: TRBD2

CDR3aa: CASSSEGLMNTEAFF
CDR3nt: TGCGCCAGCAGCTCGGAGGGACTTATGAACACTGAAGCTTTCTTT
abundance: .
j_gene: TRBJ1-1
v_gene: TRBV5-1
d_gene: .

CDR3aa: CASSAGGGPQFF
CDR3nt: TGTGCCAGCAGCGCCGGGGGAGGTCCCCAGTTCTTC
abundance: once
j_gene: TRBJ2-1
v_gene: TRBV9
d_gene: .

CDR3aa: CASSGTGTGGYEQYF
CDR3nt: TGTGCCAGCAGTGGAACCGGGACAGGGGGCTACGAGCAGTACTTC
abundance: .
j_gene: TRBJ2-7
v_gene: TRBV6-1
d_gene: TRBD1

CDR3aa: CASSLVADLWNTEAFF
CDR3nt: TGTGCCAGCAGCTTAGTTGCGGACCTTTGGAACACTGAAGCTTTCTTT
abundance: few
j_gene: TRBJ1-1
v_gene: TRBV7-9
d_gene: .

CDR3aa: CASSSQGGNQPQHF
CDR3nt: TGTGCCAGCAGTTCGCAAGGGGGCAATCAGCCCCAGCATTTT
abundance: .
j_gene: TRBJ1-5
v_gene: TRBV27
d_gene: .

CDR3aa: CASSFVAEKNIQYF
CDR3nt: TGTGCCAGCAGCTTTGTTGCCGAGAAAAACATTCAGTACTTC
abundance: few
j_gene: TRBJ2-4
v_gene: TRBV7-9
d_gene: .

CDR3aa: CASSQDWGRGGRNEQFF
CDR3nt: TGCGCCAGCAGCCAAGATTGGGGGCGGGGGGGCAGGAATGAGCAGTTCTTC
abundance: .
j_gene: TRBJ2-1
v_gene: TRBV4-3
d_gene: TRBD2

CDR3aa: CASSMIGGETEAFF
CDR3nt: TGTGCCAGTAGTATGATCGGAGGGGAGACTGAAGCTTTCTTT
abundance: .
j_gene: TRBJ1-1
v_gene: TRBV19
d_gene: .

CDR3aa: CAISGQGINYEQYF
CDR3nt: TGTGCCATCAGTGGGCAGGGGATCAACTACGAGCAGTACTTC
abundance: .
j_gene: TRBJ2-7
v_gene: TRBV10-3
d_gene: .

CDR3aa: CASTPSGSTGELFF
CDR3nt: TGTGCCAGCACCCCATCGGGGTCAACCGGGGAGCTGTTTTTT
abundance: .
j_gene: TRBJ2-2
v_gene: TRBV28
d_gene: .

CDR3aa: CATLSPGRAEDTQYF
CDR3nt: TGTGCCACCCTCTCCCCCGGGAGGGCTGAAGATACGCAGTATTTT
abundance: .
j_gene: TRBJ2-3
v_gene: TRBV25-1
d_gene: TRBD2